This TCR beta chain was identified during a study of regulatory T cells in long-lasting Graves disease. This CDR3 region has 14 residues. V dropped 5 bases and J dropped 5 bases, with 13 bases sitting between them. Germline V gene sequence: CDR1 MNHEY, CDR2 SMNVEV (reference sequence). The time point denotes: newly diagnosed GD, antithyroid drugs for less than 3 months. PBMC-extracted RNA yielded the TCR library. Construction of the TCR beta libraries employed iRepertoire HTBI primers in conjunction with Arm-PCR of CDR3 regions. One entry per CDR3 protein, called by TCRdb with MiXCR from the multiplex PCR reads. This sample has some 500,000 distinct CDR3 sequences, with about 16% found just once. The table lists this clonotype with many counts. Its antigen is unidentified. Study results and limitations: The persistent group shared roughly 2,700 public clonotypes, more than the roughly 970 shared by new patients.

The same sample was also used in a study of T cells in Graves' hyperthyroidism and ophthalmopathy.

Sequenced material: peripheral blood mononuclear cells (PBMCs), taken at new diagnosis, from a patient treated with antithyroid drugs. The chain links TRBV27 to TRBJ1-5; D possibly corresponds to TRBD1 (5 bases). This clonotype was obtained from a woman aged 40-65 years with Graves disease. The CDR3 region is CASSPLRVDQPQHF. In DNA, the CDR3 is TGTGCCAGCAGTCCCCTCAGGGTCGATCAGCCCCAGCATTTT.